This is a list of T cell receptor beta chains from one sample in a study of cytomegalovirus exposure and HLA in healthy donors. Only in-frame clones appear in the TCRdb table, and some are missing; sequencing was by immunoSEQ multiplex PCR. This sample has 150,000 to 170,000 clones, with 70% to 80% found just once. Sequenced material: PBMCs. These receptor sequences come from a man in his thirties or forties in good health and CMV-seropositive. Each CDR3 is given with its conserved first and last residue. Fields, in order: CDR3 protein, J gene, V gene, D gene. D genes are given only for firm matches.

CDR3aa: CASSAGGLTYEQYF
j_gene: TRBJ2-7
v_gene: TRBV9
d_gene: NA

CDR3aa: CASSLGGQGRSGNTIYF
j_gene: TRBJ1-3
v_gene: TRBV5-1
d_gene: TRBD1

CDR3aa: CASSSHASYGYTF
j_gene: TRBJ1-2
v_gene: TRBV7-2
d_gene: NA

CDR3aa: CASSPREGWLQPQHF
j_gene: TRBJ1-5
v_gene: TRBV18
d_gene: NA

CDR3aa: CATRQGDYNEQFF
j_gene: TRBJ2-1
v_gene: TRBV6-5
d_gene: TRBD1

CDR3aa: CASSLWFAVTSGVSYNEQFF
j_gene: TRBJ2-1
v_gene: TRBV27
d_gene: TRBD2

CDR3aa: CASTPQSTGELFF
j_gene: TRBJ2-2
v_gene: TRBV9
d_gene: NA

CDR3aa: CASSSTATGVRTEAFF
j_gene: TRBJ1-1
v_gene: TRBV7-6
d_gene: TRBD1

CDR3aa: CASSAGVRYGYTF
j_gene: TRBJ1-2
v_gene: TRBV5-1
d_gene: NA

CDR3aa: CASSFGATSYEQYF
j_gene: TRBJ2-7
v_gene: TRBV27
d_gene: NA

CDR3aa: CASSRASGVLFGKLFF
j_gene: TRBJ1-4
v_gene: TRBV7-2
d_gene: NA

CDR3aa: CASSIEGSGRADGAKNIQYF
j_gene: TRBJ2-4
v_gene: TRBV19
d_gene: TRBD2

CDR3aa: CASKQGTYGYTF
j_gene: TRBJ1-2
v_gene: TRBV27
d_gene: TRBD1

CDR3aa: CASSQDRAGGLVETQYF
j_gene: TRBJ2-5
v_gene: TRBV4-2
d_gene: TRBD2

CDR3aa: CASIVGTSNTEAFF
j_gene: TRBJ1-1
v_gene: TRBV6-6
d_gene: NA